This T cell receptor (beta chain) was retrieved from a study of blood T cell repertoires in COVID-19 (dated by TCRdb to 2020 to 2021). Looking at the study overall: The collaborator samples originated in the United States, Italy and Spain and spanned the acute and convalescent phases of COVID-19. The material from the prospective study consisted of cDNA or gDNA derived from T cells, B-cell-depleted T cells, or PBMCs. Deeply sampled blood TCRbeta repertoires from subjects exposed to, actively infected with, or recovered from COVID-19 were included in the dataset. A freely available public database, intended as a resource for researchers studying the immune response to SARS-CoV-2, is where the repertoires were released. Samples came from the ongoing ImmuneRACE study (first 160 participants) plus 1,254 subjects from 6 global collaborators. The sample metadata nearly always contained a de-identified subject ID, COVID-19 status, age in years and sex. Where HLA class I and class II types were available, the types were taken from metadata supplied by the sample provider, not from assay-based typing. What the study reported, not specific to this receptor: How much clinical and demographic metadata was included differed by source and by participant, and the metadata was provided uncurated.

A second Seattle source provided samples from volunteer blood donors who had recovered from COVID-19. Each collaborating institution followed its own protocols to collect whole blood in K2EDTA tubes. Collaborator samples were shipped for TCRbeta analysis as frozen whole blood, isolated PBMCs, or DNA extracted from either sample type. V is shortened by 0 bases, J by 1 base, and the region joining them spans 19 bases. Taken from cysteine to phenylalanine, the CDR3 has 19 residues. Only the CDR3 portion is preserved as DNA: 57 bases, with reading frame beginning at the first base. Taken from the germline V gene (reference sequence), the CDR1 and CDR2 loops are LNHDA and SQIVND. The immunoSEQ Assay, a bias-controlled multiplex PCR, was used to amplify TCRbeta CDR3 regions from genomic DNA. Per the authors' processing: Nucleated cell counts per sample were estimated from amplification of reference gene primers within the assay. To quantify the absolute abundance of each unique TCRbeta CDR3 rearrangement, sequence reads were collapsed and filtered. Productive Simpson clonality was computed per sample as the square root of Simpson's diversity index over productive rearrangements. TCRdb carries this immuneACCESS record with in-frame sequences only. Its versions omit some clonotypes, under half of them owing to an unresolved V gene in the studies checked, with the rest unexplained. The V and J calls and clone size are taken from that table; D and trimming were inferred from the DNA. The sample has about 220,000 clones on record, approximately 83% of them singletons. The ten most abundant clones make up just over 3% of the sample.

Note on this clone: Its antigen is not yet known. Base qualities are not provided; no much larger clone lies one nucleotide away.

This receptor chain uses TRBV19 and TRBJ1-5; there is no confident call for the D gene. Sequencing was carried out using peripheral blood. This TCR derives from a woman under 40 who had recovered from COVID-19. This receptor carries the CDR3 CASSIDFPSLRGSNQPQHF. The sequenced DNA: TGTGCCAGTAGTATAGATTTCCCCAGCCTTCGGGGAAGCAATCAGCCCCAGCATTTT.